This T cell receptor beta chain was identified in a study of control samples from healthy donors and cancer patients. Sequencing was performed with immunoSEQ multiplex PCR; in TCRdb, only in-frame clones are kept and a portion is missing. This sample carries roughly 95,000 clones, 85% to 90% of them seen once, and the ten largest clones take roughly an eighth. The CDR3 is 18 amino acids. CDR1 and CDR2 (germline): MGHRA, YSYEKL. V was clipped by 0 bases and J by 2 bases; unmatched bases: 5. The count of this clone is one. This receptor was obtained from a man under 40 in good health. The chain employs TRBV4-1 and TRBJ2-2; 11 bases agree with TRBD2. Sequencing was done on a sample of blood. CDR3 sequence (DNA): TGCGCCAGCAGCCAAGACTGGGGGACTAGCGGAAACACCGGGGAGCTGTTTTTT. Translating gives CASSQDWGTSGNTGELFF.